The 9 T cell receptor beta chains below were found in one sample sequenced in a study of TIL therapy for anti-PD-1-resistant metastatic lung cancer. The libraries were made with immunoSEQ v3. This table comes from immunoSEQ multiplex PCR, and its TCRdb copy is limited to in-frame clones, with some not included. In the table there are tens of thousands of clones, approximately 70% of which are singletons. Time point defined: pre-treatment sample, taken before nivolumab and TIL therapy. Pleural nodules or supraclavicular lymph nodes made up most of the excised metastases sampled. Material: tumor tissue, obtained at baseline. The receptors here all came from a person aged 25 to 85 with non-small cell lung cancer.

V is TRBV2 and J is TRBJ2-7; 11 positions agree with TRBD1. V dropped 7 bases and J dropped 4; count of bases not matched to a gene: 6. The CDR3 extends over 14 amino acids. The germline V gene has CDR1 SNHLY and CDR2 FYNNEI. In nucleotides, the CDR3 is TGTGCCAGCAATACCGGACAGGGGGCTTACGAGCAGTACTTC. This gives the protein CASNTGQGAYEQYF.

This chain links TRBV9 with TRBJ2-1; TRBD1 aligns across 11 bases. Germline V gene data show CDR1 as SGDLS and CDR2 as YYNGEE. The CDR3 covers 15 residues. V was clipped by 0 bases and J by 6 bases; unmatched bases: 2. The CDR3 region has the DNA TGTGCCAGCAGCGTAGGTGGACAGGGGGCCAATGAGCAGTTCTTC. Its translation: CASSVGGQGANEQFF.

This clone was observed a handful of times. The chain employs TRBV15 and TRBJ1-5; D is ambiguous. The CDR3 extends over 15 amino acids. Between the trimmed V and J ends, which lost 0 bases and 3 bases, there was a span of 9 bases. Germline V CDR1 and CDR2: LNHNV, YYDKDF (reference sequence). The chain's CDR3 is CATSRDRVTNQPQHF. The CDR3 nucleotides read TGTGCCACCAGCAGAGATCGCGTCACCAATCAGCCCCAGCATTTT.

The CDR3 loop reads CASKQVVGATEQFF. CDR3 sequence (DNA): TGTGCCAGCAAGCAGGTAGTGGGGGCCACTGAGCAGTTCTTC. The genes are TRBV28 and TRBJ2-1; perhaps TRBD1 as D (6 bases). V dropped 7 bases and J dropped 9 bases, with 19 bases sitting between them. The germline CDR1 and CDR2 sequences are MDHEN and SYDVKM. This CDR3 is 14 amino acids long.

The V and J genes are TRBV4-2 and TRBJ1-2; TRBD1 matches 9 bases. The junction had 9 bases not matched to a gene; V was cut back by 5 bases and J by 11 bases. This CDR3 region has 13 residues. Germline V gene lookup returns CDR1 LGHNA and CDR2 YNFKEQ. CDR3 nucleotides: TGTGCCAGCAGCACCTCAGGGGACAGGGTTTACACCTTC. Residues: CASSTSGDRVYTF.

The CDR3 loop is CASTRGGSPLHF. The CDR3 coding sequence is TGCGCCAGCACCCGGGGGGGGTCACCCCTCCACTTT. The chain recombines TRBV5-1 with TRBJ1-6, with D possibly TRBD1 on 5 matching bases. Germline CDR1 is SGHRS and CDR2 is YFSETQ. This CDR3 is built from 12 residues. Trimming cost V 6 bases and J 10 bases, with 11 bases left between them. The entire variable domain, with the rest obtained from reference TRBV5-1 and TRBJ1-6, is as follows: KAGVTQTPRYLIKTRGQQVTLSCSPISGHRSVSWYQQTPGQGLQFLFEYFSETQRNKGNFPGRFSGRQFSNSRSEMNVSTLELGDSALYLCASTRGGSPLHFGNGTRLTVT.

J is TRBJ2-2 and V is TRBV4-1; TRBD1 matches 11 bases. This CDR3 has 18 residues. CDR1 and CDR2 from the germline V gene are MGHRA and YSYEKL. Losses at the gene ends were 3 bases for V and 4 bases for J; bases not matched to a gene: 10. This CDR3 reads CASSHPAGDRGFTGELFF. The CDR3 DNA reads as TGCGCCAGCAGCCATCCAGCGGGGGACAGGGGGTTCACCGGGGAGCTGTTTTTT.

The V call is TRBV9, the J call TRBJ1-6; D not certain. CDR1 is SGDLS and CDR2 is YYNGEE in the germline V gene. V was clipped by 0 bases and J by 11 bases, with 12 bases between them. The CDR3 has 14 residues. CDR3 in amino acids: CASSVAAGGTPLHF. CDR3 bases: TGTGCCAGCAGCGTAGCTGCGGGCGGGACACCCCTCCACTTT.

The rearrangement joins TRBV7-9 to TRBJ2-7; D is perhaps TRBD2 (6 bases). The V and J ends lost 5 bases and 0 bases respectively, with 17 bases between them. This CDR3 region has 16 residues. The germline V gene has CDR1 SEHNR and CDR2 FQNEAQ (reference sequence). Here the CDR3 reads CASSPRRGGISYEQYF. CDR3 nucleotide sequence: TGTGCCAGCAGCCCCCGCCGGGGCGGGATCTCCTACGAGCAGTACTTC.